The clone carrying this T cell receptor beta chain was detected many times. UMIs and sample barcodes were carried by the TCR alpha and TCR beta cDNA libraries that 5'RACE produced using constant-segment primers. One entry per CDR3 protein, called by TCRdb with MiXCR from the 5' RACE reads. The sample has 200,000 to 250,000 distinct CDR3 sequences, around 9.1% seen once. This entry is derived from a study of T-cell memory formation after mild COVID-19. CDR1 LGHNA and CDR2 YSLEER come from the germline V gene. The CDR3 loop spans 15 amino acids. The junction had 5 bases not matched to a gene; V was cut back by 0 bases and J by 8 bases.

The receptor comes from a man aged 18 to 30 who had mild COVID-19 (a few samples of this study predate the infection). Cell type and time point are not known. Sequences were obtained from PBMCs or a T cell subset sorted from them (not recorded which). The chain uses TRBV4-3 and TRBJ2-1, with 9 positions matching TRBD1. CDR3 region: CASSQDDRGIDEQFF. The CDR3 DNA reads as TGCGCCAGCAGCCAAGATGACAGGGGGATCGATGAGCAGTTCTTC.